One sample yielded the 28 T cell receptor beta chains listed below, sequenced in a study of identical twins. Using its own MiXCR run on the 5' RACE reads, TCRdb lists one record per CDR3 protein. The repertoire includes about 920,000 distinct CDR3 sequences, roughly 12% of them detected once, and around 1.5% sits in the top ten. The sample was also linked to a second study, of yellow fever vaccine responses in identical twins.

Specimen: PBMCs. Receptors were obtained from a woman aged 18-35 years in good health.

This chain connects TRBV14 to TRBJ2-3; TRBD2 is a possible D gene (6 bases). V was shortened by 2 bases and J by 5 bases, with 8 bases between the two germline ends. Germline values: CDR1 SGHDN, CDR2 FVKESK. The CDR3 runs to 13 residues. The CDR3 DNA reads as TGTGCCAGCAGCCAACAGGGAGGAGATACGCAGTATTTT. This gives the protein CASSQQGGDTQYF.

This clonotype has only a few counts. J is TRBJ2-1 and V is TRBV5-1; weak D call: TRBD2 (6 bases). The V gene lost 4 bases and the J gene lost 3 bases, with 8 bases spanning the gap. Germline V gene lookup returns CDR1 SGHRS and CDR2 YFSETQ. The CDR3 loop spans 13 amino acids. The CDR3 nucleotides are TGCGCCAGCAGCCAGGAGGGCTACAATGAGCAGTTCTTC. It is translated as CASSQEGYNEQFF.

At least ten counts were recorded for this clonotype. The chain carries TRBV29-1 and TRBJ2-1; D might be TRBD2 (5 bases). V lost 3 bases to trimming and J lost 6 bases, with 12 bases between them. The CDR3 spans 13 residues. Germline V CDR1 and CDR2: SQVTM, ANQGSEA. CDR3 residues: CSVDRDWGNEQFF. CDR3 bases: TGCAGCGTTGACCGGGATTGGGGCAATGAGCAGTTCTTC.

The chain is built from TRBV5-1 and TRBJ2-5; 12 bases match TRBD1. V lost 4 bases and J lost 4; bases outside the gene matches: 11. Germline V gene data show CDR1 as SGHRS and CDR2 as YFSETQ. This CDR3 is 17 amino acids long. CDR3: CASSEGQGAGRGETQYF. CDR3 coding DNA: TGCGCCAGCAGCGAGGGACAGGGGGCAGGAAGAGGAGAGACCCAGTACTTC.

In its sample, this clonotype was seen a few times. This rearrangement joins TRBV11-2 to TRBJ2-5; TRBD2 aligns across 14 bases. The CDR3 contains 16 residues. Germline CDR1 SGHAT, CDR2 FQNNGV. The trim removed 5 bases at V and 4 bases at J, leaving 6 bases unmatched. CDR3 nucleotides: TGTGCCAGCAGCCAGGATGGGACTAGCGGGGGAGAGACCCAGTACTTC. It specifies CASSQDGTSGGETQYF. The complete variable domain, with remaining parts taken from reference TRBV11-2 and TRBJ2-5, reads EAGVAQSPRYKIIEKRQSVAFWCNPISGHATLYWYQQILGQGPKLLIQFQNNGVVDDSQLPKDRFSAERLKGVDSTLKIQPAKLEDSAVYLCASSQDGTSGGETQYFGPGTRLLVL.

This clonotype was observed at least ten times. The CDR3 region is CASSFVLAGLADTQYF. The CDR3 coding sequence is TGTGCCAGCAGTTTTGTACTAGCGGGACTAGCAGATACGCAGTATTTT. The chain couples TRBV12-3 or TRBV12-4 to TRBJ2-3; 10 nucleotides line up with TRBD2. V trimming: 3 bases; J trimming: 4 bases; junction bases outside the gene matches: 7. This CDR3 spans 16 amino acids.

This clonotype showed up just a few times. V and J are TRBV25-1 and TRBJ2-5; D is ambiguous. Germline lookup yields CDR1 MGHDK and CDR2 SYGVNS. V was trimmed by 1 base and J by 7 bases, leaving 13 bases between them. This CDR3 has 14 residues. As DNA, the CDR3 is TGTGCCAGCAGTGAATGGCGGAAAGGGTGGACCCAGTACTTC. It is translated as CASSEWRKGWTQYF.

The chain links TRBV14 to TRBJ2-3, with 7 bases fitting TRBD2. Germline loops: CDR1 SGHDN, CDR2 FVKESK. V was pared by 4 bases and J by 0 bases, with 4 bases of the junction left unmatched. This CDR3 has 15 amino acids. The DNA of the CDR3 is TGTGCCAGCAGCCCTCGACTAGCTAGCACAGATACGCAGTATTTT. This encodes CASSPRLASTDTQYF.

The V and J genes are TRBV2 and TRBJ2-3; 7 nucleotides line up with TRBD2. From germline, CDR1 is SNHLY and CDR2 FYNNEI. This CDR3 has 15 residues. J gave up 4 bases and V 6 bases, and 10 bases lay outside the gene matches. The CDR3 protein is CASSVGGGPADTQYF. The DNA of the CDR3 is TGTGCCAGCAGCGTTGGGGGAGGGCCGGCAGATACGCAGTATTTT.

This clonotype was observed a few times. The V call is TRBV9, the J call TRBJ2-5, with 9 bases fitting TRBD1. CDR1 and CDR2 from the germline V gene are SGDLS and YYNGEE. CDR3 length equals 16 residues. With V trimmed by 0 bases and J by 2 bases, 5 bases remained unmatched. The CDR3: CASSVGDRVIQETQYF. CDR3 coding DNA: TGTGCCAGCAGCGTAGGGGACAGGGTTATACAAGAGACCCAGTACTTC.

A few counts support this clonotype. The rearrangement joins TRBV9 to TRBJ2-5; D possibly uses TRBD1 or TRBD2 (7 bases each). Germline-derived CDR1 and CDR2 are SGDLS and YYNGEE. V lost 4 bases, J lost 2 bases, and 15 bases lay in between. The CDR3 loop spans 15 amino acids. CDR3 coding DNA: TGTGCCAGCAGCCCAGGGGGGGGATTTCAAGAGACCCAGTACTTC. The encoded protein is CASSPGGGFQETQYF.

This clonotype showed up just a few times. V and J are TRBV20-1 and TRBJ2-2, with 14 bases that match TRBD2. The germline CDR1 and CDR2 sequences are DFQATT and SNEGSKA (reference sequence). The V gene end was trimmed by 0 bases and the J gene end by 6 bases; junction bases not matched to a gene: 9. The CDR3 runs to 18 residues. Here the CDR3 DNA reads TGCAGTGCTAGAGACTCGACTAGCGGGAGGGTGGCCCCCGGGGAGCTGTTTTTT. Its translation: CSARDSTSGRVAPGELFF.

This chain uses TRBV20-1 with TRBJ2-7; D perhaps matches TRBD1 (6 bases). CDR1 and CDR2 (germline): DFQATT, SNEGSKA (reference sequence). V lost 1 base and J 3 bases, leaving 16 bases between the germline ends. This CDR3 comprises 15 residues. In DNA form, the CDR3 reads TGCAGTGCTAGAGTAGGGACATCTTATTTCTACGAGCAGTACTTC. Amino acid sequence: CSARVGTSYFYEQYF.

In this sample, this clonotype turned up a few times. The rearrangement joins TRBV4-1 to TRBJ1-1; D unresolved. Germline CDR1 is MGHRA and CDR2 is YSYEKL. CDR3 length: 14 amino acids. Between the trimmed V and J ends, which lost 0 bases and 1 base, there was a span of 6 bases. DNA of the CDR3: TGCGCCAGCAGCCAAGATCACGGGAACACTGAAGCTTTCTTT. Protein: CASSQDHGNTEAFF.

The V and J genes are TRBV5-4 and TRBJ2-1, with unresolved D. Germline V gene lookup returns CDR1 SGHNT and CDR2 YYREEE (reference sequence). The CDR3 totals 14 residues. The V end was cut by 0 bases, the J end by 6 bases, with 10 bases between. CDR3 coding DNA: TGTGCCAGCAGCTTGGTGGGGTCGCTCAATGAGCAGTTCTTC. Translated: CASSLVGSLNEQFF.

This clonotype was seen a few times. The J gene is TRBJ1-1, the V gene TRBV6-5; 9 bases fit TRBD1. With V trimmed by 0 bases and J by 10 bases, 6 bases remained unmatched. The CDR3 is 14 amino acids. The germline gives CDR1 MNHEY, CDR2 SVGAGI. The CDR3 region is CASSYSKDRGVAFF. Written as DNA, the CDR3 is TGTGCCAGCAGTTACTCGAAAGACAGGGGGGTAGCTTTCTTT.

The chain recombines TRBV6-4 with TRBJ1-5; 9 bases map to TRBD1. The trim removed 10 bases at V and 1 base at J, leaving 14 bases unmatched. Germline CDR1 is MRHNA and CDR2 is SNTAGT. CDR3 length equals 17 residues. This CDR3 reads CATYIRTGAPSNQPQHF. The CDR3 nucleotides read TGTGCCACCTACATTCGGACAGGGGCGCCCAGCAATCAGCCCCAGCATTTT.

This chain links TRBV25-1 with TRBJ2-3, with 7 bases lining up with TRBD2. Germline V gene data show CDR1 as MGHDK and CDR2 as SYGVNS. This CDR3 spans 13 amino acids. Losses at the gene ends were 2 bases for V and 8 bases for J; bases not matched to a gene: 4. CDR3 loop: CASSEPGRGTQYF. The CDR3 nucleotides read TGTGCCAGCAGTGAACCAGGGAGGGGTACGCAGTATTTT.

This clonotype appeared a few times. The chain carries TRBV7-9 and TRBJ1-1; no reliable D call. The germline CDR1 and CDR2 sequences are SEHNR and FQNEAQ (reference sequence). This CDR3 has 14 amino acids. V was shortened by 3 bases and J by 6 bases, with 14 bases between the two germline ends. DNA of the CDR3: TGTGCCAGCAGCTTGAGTTACAGTCTTGCTGAAGCTTTCTTT. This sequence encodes CASSLSYSLAEAFF.

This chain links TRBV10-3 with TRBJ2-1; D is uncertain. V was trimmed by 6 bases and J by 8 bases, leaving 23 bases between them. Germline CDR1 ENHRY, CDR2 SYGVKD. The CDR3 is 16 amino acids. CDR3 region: CAISRRAEVGSDEQFF. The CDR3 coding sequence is TGTGCCATCAGCCGTCGGGCTGAGGTAGGGTCTGATGAGCAGTTCTTC.

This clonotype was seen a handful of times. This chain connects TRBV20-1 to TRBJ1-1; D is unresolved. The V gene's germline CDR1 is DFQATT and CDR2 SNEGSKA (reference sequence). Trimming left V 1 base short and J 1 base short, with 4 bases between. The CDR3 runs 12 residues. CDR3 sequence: CSARVKNTEAFF. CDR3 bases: TGCAGTGCTAGAGTTAAGAACACTGAAGCTTTCTTT.

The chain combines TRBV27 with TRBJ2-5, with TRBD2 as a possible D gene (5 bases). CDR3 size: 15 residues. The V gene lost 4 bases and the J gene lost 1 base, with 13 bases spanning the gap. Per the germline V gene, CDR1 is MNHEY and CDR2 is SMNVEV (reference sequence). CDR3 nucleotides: TGTGCCAGCAGTTCGCCGAGGGTGGGCCAAGAGACCCAGTACTTC. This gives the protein CASSSPRVGQETQYF.

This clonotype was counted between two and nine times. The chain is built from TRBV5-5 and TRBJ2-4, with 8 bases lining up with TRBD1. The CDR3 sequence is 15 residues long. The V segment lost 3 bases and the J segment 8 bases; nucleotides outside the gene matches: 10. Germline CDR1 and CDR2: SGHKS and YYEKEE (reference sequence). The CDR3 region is CASSSSGGKEYIQYF. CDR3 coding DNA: TGTGCCAGCAGCTCCTCAGGGGGCAAGGAATACATTCAGTACTTC.

The CDR3 DNA sequence: TGCGCCAGCAGCTTGGAGGCCCCCTCTGAGACCCAGTACTTC. Protein product: CASSLEAPSETQYF. The chain uses TRBV5-1 and TRBJ2-5; D gene ambiguous. The V and J ends lost 0 bases and 5 bases respectively, with 11 bases between them. From germline, CDR1 is SGHRS and CDR2 YFSETQ. This CDR3 spans 14 amino acids.

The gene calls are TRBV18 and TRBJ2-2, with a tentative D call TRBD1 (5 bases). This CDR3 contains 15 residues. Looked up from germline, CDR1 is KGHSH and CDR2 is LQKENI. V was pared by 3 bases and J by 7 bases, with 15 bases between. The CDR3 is CASSPRTNPFGELFF. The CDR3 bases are TGTGCCAGCTCACCCCGGACAAATCCCTTCGGGGAGCTGTTTTTT.

This CDR3 is CASSQASGGVEQFF. The CDR3 nucleotides read TGTGCCAGCAGCCAGGCTAGCGGGGGAGTTGAGCAGTTCTTC. J is TRBJ2-1 and V is TRBV3-1, with TRBD2 matching over 10 bases. The V gene's germline CDR1 is LGHDT and CDR2 YNNKEL (reference sequence). The J segment lost 9 bases and the V segment lost 3 bases, leaving 5 bases of the junction unmatched. This CDR3 comprises 14 residues.

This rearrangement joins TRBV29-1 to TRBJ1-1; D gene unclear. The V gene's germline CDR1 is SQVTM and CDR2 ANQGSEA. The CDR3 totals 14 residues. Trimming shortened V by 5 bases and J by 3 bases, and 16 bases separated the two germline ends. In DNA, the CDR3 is TGCAGCGTTCGACGGTTAAATGGCGACACTGAAGCTTTCTTT. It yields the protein CSVRRLNGDTEAFF.

In DNA form, the CDR3 reads TGTGCCAGCAGTTTCGCCGACAGGTACAATCAGCCCCAGCATTTT. Its protein is CASSFADRYNQPQHF. The gene calls are TRBV12-3 or TRBV12-4 and TRBJ1-5, with D maybe TRBD1 (6 bases). The germline V and J ends were trimmed by 3 bases and 3 bases, with 12 bases remaining between them. The length of the CDR3 is 15 residues.